This T cell receptor beta chain was retrieved from a study of identical twins. This clonotype was found a few times. Its antigen remains unknown. Study-wide results and caveats: In drawing conclusions, the study used cross-sectional statistical analysis and did not follow the same donors.

Germline CDR1 MDHEN, CDR2 SYDVKM. This CDR3 has 15 amino acids. Trimming cost V 5 bases and J 9 bases, with 20 bases left between them. In TCRdb, the 5' RACE reads were re-called with MiXCR into one record per CDR3 protein. The sample contains hundreds of thousands of distinct CDR3 sequences, approximately 7% of which appear only once. This sample also appeared in a second study, on yellow fever vaccine responses in identical twins.

J is TRBJ2-1 and V is TRBV28; possibly TRBD1 for D (7 bases). This TCR was sampled from a woman aged 18 to 35 in good health. The sequencing sample was made of memory (CD45RO+) T cells sorted from blood. As DNA, the CDR3 is TGTGCCAGCAGTCCCTCGGGGGCAGGGGGAGGTGAGCAGTTCTTC. This codes for CASSPSGAGGGEQFF. The variable domain in full, completed from reference TRBV28 and TRBJ2-1, reads DVKVTQSSRYLVKRTGEKVFLECVQDMDHENMFWYRQDPGLGLRLIYFSYDVKMKEKGDIPEGYSVSREKKERFSLILESASTNQTSMYLCASSPSGAGGGEQFFGPGTRLTVL.